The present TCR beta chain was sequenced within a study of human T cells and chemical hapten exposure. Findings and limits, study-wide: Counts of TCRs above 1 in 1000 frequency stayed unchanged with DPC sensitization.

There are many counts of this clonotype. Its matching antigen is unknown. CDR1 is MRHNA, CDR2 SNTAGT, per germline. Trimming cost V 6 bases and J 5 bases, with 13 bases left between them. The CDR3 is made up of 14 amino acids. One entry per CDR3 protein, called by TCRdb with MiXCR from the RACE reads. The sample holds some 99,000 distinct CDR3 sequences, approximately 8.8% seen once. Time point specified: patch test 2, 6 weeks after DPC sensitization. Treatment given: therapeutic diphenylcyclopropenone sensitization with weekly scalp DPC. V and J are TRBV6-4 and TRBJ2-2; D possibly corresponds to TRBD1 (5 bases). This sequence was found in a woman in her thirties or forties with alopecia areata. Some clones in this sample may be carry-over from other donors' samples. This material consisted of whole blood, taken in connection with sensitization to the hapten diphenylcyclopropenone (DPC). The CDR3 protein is CASRIGEGTGELFF. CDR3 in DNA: TGTGCCAGCAGAATAGGGGAAGGGACCGGGGAGCTGTTTTTT.